A single T cell receptor (beta chain) is shown here with its context. Using immunoSEQ multiplex PCR, the repertoire was profiled, and TCRdb retains in-frame clones only, with some absent. The table includes some 410,000 clones, approximately 92% detected once. The CDR3 length is 14 residues. Trimming removed 0 bases from V and 4 bases from J, with 9 bases in between. The V gene's germline CDR1 is LGHDT and CDR2 YNNKEL (reference sequence). Treatment here: around 19 received Ad26.COV2.S at low or high dose, single or two shots; about five received placebo; per-sample allocation not given. Day 63 after the first injection of vaccine or placebo was the sampling time. This sample is drawn from a study of Ad26.COV2.S vaccination and SARS-CoV-2 variants. Turning to the study itself: Among those in the COV1001 Ad26.COV2.S trial arm was the donor.

This TCR was recovered from a person aged 18-60 years who received the Ad26.COV2.S COVID-19 vaccine or a placebo. Sequenced material: peripheral blood, taken in a trial of Ad26.COV2.S vaccine versus placebo. The gene calls are TRBV3-1 (or the pseudogene TRBV3-2) and TRBJ1-1; TRBD1 is a possible D gene (5 bases). CDR3 protein: CASSQDRVGTEAFF. The CDR3 nucleotides read TGTGCCAGCAGCCAAGACAGGGTGGGCACTGAAGCTTTCTTT.